This T cell receptor (beta chain) was documented in a study of blood T cell repertoires in COVID-19. Whole-study context: Samples representing acute and convalescent COVID-19 were sourced from the United States, Italy and Spain.

The protocol was immunoSEQ multiplex PCR, while the TCRdb copy is restricted to in-frame clones and leaves out a portion. Of 120,000 or so clones listed, around 89% were seen once; the top ten hold around 7.3%. Germline CDR1 SGHTA, CDR2 FQGNSA. V lost 5 bases to trimming and J lost 11 bases; unmatched junction nucleotides: 6. The CDR3 is made up of 13 amino acids. The chain has TRBV7-2 and TRBJ2-1, with 10 bases lining up with TRBD1. The sequenced sample consisted of peripheral blood. This receptor was obtained from a man aged 50 to 60 with acute or convalescent COVID-19. The CDR3 sequence is CASSPPGQGKQFF. In DNA form, the CDR3 reads TGTGCCAGCAGCCCGCCGGGACAGGGGAAGCAGTTCTTC.